These 21 T cell receptor beta chains came from one sample sequenced in a study of CD4+ T cells in melanoma. This table comes from immunoSEQ multiplex PCR, and its TCRdb copy is limited to in-frame clones, with some not included. This table holds 11,000 to 15,000 clones, approximately 73% found once. Material: cells from a culture (not recorded whether cultured in vitro). The origin of the receptors is a human donor with melanoma.

This clone is deemed medium-sized (0.01 to 0.1%). The V call is TRBV7-8, the J call TRBJ1-5, with a weak D call TRBD1 (5 bases). CDR3 length: 17 residues. The V and J ends lost 2 bases and 6 bases respectively, with 20 bases between them. Germline CDR1 SGHVS, CDR2 FQNEAQ. Here the CDR3 DNA reads TGTGCCAGCAGCTTATCAGCGCGGGGGTTCTCAGGTCAGCCCCAGCATTTT. Encoded protein: CASSLSARGFSGQPQHF.

This clone was seen a handful of times. V gene TRBV7-2 combines with J gene TRBJ1-1; possible D gene TRBD1, 5 bases. The germline V gene encodes CDR1 SGHTA and CDR2 FQGNSA. The CDR3 is made up of 13 amino acids. V was shortened by 8 bases and J by 1 base, with 11 bases between the two germline ends. The DNA of the CDR3 is TGTGCCAGCGGGTGGGGGACGAACACTGAAGCTTTCTTT. Its protein product is CASGWGTNTEAFF.

This rearrangement joins TRBV7-2 to TRBJ2-3, with 7 positions matching TRBD2. With V trimmed by 1 base and J by 1 base, 2 bases remained unmatched. The germline V gene has CDR1 SGHTA and CDR2 FQGNSA. The CDR3 totals 15 residues. The CDR3 loop reads CASSLVAGGTDTQYF. For the CDR3, the DNA is TGTGCCAGCAGCTTAGTGGCGGGGGGCACAGATACGCAGTATTTT. Together with reference TRBV7-2 and TRBJ2-3, the CDR3 gives the full variable domain: GAGVSQSPSNKVTEKGKDVELRCDPISGHTALYWYRQSLGQGLEFLIYFQGNSAPDKSGLPSDRFSAERTGGSVSTLTIQRTQQEDSAVYLCASSLVAGGTDTQYFGPGTRLTVL.

The V call is TRBV4-1, the J call TRBJ1-4; maybe TRBD1 (5 bases). Germline CDR1 is MGHRA and CDR2 is YSYEKL. Trimming left V 5 bases short and J 0 bases short, with 13 bases between. The CDR3 length is 16 residues. Here the CDR3 DNA reads TGCGCCAGCAGCTTAAGACAGTCTGCAACTAATGAAAAACTGTTTTTT. Translated: CASSLRQSATNEKLFF.

This clone was counted a few times. The chain has TRBV10-3 and TRBJ2-7; D gene uncertain. The CDR3 is 14 amino acids. Per germline, CDR1 ENHRY and CDR2 SYGVKD. V was pared by 6 bases and J by 1 base, with 13 bases between. CDR3 amino acids: CAISQQIRSYEQYF. CDR3 DNA: TGTGCCATCAGCCAACAGATTCGTTCCTACGAGCAGTACTTC.

The chain joins TRBV7-3 to TRBJ2-1; unclear D gene. With 5 bases removed from V and 3 bases from J, the gap between germline ends came to 14 bases. Germline CDR1 and CDR2: SGHTA and FQGTGA. The CDR3 contains 15 residues. This CDR3 reads CASSRGRVSYNEQFF. In DNA form, the CDR3 reads TGTGCCAGCAGCCGAGGACGGGTTAGCTACAATGAGCAGTTCTTC.

This clone has only a few counts. The V and J genes are TRBV7-9 and TRBJ1-1, with 9 bases lining up with TRBD1. J lost 7 bases, V lost 4 bases, and 4 bases had no gene match. The CDR3 sequence is 13 residues long. The germline gives CDR1 SEHNR, CDR2 FQNEAQ (reference sequence). The DNA of the CDR3 is TGTGCCAGCAGCTCGCCGGGACAGGGTGAAGCTTTCTTT. Amino acid sequence: CASSSPGQGEAFF.

This rearrangement joins TRBV29-1 to TRBJ2-5, with 11 bases matching TRBD2. The CDR3 spans 13 residues. V trimming: 6 bases; J trimming: 4 bases; junction bases outside the gene matches: 4. CDR1 and CDR2 from the germline V gene are SQVTM and ANQGSEA. The CDR3 loop is CSVISGGGETQYF. The DNA of the CDR3 is TGCAGCGTGATTAGCGGGGGGGGAGAGACCCAGTACTTC.

This clone was seen a handful of times. The gene calls are TRBV19 and TRBJ1-2; TRBD1 is a possible D gene (5 bases). From germline, CDR1 is LNHDA and CDR2 SQIVND (reference sequence). The CDR3 has 13 amino acids. V was cut by 10 bases and J by 5 bases, with 17 bases left in between. CDR3: CATMGETRYGYTF. The CDR3 bases are TGTGCCACCATGGGGGAGACCCGGTATGGCTACACCTTC.

The chain couples TRBV11-2 to TRBJ2-1; the D is unclear. Trimming removed 2 bases from V and 5 bases from J, with 13 bases in between. This CDR3 comprises 15 residues. Per germline, CDR1 SGHAT and CDR2 FQNNGV. This chain's CDR3 is CASSLNIGYNNEQFF. The CDR3 DNA follows: TGTGCCAGCAGCTTAAATATAGGTTATAACAATGAGCAGTTCTTC.

This clone came up once. The chain combines TRBV6-6 with TRBJ1-6; TRBD1 agrees at 9 bases. With 1 base clipped from V and 10 bases from J, the junction kept 5 bases outside the gene matches. In germline, CDR1 is MNHNY, CDR2 SVGAGI (reference sequence). CDR3 length: 15 residues. CDR3 bases: TGTGCCAGCAGTTACTTCGGACAGGGGAGCTCACCCCTCCACTTT. Its protein is CASSYFGQGSSPLHF.

This chain links TRBV6-5 with TRBJ2-7; D is uncertain. Trimming removed 5 bases at V and 5 bases at J, with 13 bases between. This CDR3 region has 13 residues. The germline V gene encodes CDR1 MNHEY and CDR2 SVGAGI. The CDR3 loop reads CASSPLNSDEQYF. In nucleotides, the CDR3 is TGTGCCAGCAGTCCCCTGAACAGTGACGAGCAGTACTTC.

This chain joins TRBV19 and TRBJ1-2; TRBD1 aligns across 11 bases. The junction had 4 bases not matched to a gene; V was cut back by 8 bases and J by 2 bases. The CDR3 contains 14 residues. Germline V lookup: CDR1 LNHDA, CDR2 SQIVND (reference sequence). CDR3 nucleotide sequence: TGTGCCAGTTCCCGGGACAGGGGGAACTATGGCTACACCTTC. Its protein is CASSRDRGNYGYTF.

This chain joins TRBV6-6 and TRBJ1-5; TRBD1 is a possible D gene (5 bases). The germline V gene encodes CDR1 MNHNY and CDR2 SVGAGI (reference sequence). The CDR3 contains 14 residues. Trimming pared 5 bases from V and 5 bases from J, leaving 13 bases between. The CDR3: CASSAGIGDQPQHF. For the CDR3, the DNA is TGTGCCAGCAGTGCAGGGATTGGGGATCAGCCCCAGCATTTT.

The chain combines TRBV6-6 with TRBJ1-2; D remains ambiguous. Germline CDR1 is MNHNY and CDR2 is SVGAGI (reference sequence). The V gene lost 4 bases and the J gene lost 1 base, with 10 bases spanning the gap. CDR3 length equals 14 residues. The CDR3 reads CASSLTDNNYGYTF. The CDR3 coding sequence is TGTGCCAGCAGTTTGACCGACAATAACTATGGCTACACCTTC.

This clone was recorded once. V is TRBV6-1 and J is TRBJ2-2; 8 positions match TRBD2. Trimming took 5 bases from V and 0 from J; bases not matched to a gene: 2. The CDR3 is 15 residues long. The germline CDR1 and CDR2 sequences are MNHNS and SASEGT. This chain's CDR3 is CASSRGGSNTGELFF. CDR3 DNA: TGTGCCAGCAGTCGGGGGGGCTCGAACACCGGGGAGCTGTTTTTT.

This clone appeared a few times. This rearrangement joins TRBV2 to TRBJ1-1, with 8 bases identical to TRBD1. CDR3 length equals 16 residues. Germline V gene sequence: CDR1 SNHLY, CDR2 FYNNEI. V shed 5 bases, J shed 0 bases, and the junction held 8 bases outside the gene matches. In nucleotides, the CDR3 is TGTGCCAGCAGTCCAATAAGGGACAGGATGAACACTGAAGCTTTCTTT. This translates into CASSPIRDRMNTEAFF.

CDR3 residues: CASSLKGPINEKLFF. In DNA form, the CDR3 reads TGTGCCAGCAGCTTGAAAGGACCGATAAATGAAAAACTGTTTTTT. J is TRBJ1-4 and V is TRBV5-6; D gene uncertain. CDR1 is SGHDT and CDR2 is YYEEEE in the germline V gene. Trimming left V 1 base short and J 5 bases short, with 12 bases between. This CDR3 has 15 amino acids.

This sequence joins TRBV9 and TRBJ2-7; the D gene is possibly TRBD2 (5 bases). The CDR3 is made up of 15 amino acids. Germline CDR1 and CDR2: SGDLS and YYNGEE. V lost 3 bases and J lost 6, with 19 bases in between. The CDR3 DNA follows: TGTGCCAGCAGCGAGACTGGACTCGGGTCGGGCGAGCAGTACTTC. Translated: CASSETGLGSGEQYF.

This chain connects TRBV12-5 to TRBJ1-3; D gene ambiguous. Between the trimmed V and J ends, which lost 3 bases and 0 bases, there was a span of 6 bases. In germline, CDR1 is LGHNT, CDR2 FRNRAP. The CDR3 spans 14 residues. CDR3 region: CASGFSASGNTIYF. The CDR3 DNA follows: TGTGCTAGTGGTTTTTCAGCCTCTGGAAACACCATATATTTT.

The genes are TRBV6-6 and TRBJ2-1; D may correspond to TRBD1 or TRBD2 (5 bases each). The germline V gene encodes CDR1 MNHNY and CDR2 SVGAGI (reference sequence). There are 13 residues in the CDR3. The germline V and J ends were trimmed by 5 bases and 5 bases, with 10 bases remaining between them. This chain's CDR3 is CASSPGRNNEQFF. The CDR3 region has the DNA TGTGCCAGCAGTCCGGGACGAAACAATGAGCAGTTCTTC.